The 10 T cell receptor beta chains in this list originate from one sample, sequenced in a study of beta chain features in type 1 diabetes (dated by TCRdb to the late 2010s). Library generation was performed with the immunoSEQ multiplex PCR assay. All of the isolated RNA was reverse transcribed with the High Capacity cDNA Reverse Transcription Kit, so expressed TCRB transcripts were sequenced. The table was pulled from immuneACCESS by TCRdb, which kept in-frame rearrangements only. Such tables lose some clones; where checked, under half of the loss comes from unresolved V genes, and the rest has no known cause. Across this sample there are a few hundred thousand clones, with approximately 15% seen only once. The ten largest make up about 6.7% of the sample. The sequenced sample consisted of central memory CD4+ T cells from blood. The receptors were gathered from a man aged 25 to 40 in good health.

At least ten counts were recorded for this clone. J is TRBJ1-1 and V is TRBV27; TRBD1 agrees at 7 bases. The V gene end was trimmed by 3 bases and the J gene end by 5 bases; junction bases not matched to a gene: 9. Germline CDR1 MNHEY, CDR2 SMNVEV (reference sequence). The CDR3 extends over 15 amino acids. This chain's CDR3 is CASSLGQTLGTEAFF. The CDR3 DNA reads TGTGCCAGCAGTTTGGGACAGACCCTGGGAACTGAAGCTTTCTTT.

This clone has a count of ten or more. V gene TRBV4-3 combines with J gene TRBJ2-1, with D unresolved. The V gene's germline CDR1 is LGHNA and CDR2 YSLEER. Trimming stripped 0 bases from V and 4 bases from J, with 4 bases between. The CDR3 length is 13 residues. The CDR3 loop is CASSQELYNEQFF. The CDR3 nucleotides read TGCGCCAGCAGCCAAGAGCTTTACAATGAGCAGTTCTTC.

CDR3 sequence: CASSYTGGEQFF. The CDR3, as DNA: TGTGCCAGCAGTTACACGGGCGGTGAGCAGTTCTTC. The chain employs TRBV6-6 and TRBJ2-1; the D is unclear. Looked up from germline, CDR1 is MNHNY and CDR2 is SVGAGI (reference sequence). The CDR3 covers 12 residues. Trimming left V 2 bases short and J 9 bases short, with 8 bases between.

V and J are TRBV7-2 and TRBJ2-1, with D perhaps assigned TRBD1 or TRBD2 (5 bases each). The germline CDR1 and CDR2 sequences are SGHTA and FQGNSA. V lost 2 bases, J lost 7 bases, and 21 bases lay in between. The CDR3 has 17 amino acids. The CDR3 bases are TGTGCCAGCAGCTTAAATGTCCGGGGCTTAACGGGAAATGAGCAGTTCTTC. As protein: CASSLNVRGLTGNEQFF. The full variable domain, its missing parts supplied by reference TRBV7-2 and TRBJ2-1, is GAGVSQSPSNKVTEKGKDVELRCDPISGHTALYWYRQSLGQGLEFLIYFQGNSAPDKSGLPSDRFSAERTGGSVSTLTIQRTQQEDSAVYLCASSLNVRGLTGNEQFFGPGTRLTVL.

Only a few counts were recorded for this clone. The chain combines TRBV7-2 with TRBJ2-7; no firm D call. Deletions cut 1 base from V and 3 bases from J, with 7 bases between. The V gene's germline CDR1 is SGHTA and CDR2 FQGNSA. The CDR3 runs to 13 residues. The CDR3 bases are TGTGCCAGCAGCTTAGAATTCAGCTACGAGCAGTACGTC. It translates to CASSLEFSYEQYV.

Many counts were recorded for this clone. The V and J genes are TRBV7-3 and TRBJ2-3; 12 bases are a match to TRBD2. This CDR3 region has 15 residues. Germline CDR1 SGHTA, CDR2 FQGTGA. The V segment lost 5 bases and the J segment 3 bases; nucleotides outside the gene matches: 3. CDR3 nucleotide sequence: TGTGCCAGCAGCCGGACTAGCGGGACAACAGATACGCAGTATTTT. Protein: CASSRTSGTTDTQYF.

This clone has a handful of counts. This CDR3 reads CASSPIQETQYF. The CDR3 DNA is TGTGCCAGCAGCCCCATCCAAGAGACCCAGTACTTC. The V and J genes are TRBV2 and TRBJ2-5; no definite D call. Trimming cost V 6 bases and J 1 base, with 6 bases left between them. Germline loops: CDR1 SNHLY, CDR2 FYNNEI. CDR3 length: 12 amino acids.

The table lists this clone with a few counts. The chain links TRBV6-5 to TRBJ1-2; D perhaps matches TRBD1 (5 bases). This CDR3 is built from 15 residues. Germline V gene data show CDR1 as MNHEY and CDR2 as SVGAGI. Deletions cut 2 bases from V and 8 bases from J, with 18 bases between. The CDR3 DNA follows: TGTGCCAGCAGTTACAAACTGGACGGGACTCAGGGCTACACCTTC. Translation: CASSYKLDGTQGYTF.

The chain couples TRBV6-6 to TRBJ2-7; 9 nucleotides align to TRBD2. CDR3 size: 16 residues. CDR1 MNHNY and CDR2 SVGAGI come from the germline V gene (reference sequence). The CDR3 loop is CARSSGGGRGGDEQYV. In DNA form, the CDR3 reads TGTGCCCGCAGTTCCGGGGGCGGGAGGGGCGGCGACGAGCAGTACGTC.

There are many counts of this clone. CDR3 protein: CASSLRARGDEQFF. CDR3 coding DNA: TGTGCCAGCAGCCTCCGGGCCCGGGGCGATGAGCAGTTCTTC. This chain uses TRBV7-3 with TRBJ2-1; possibly TRBD1 or TRBD2 for D (5 bases each). Germline V gene sequence: CDR1 SGHTA, CDR2 FQGTGA. Trimming left V 5 bases short and J 8 bases short, with 16 bases between. The CDR3 sequence is 14 residues long.